This TCR beta chain was documented in a study of blood T cell repertoires in COVID-19. Across the study: Samples taken during acute and convalescent COVID-19 were collected in the United States, Italy and Spain. Sources were T cells, B-cell-depleted T cells, or PBMCs; the material itself was cDNA or gDNA.

In the authors' methods: Estimation of nucleated cell counts was performed using reference gene primer amplification. Repertoires were generated with immunoSEQ multiplex PCR, while TCRdb's copy carries only in-frame clones and drops some. V, J and clone size are taken as reported in that table, and D and trimming were inferred from the DNA itself. The table shows about 120,000 clones, with roughly four fifths occurring only once. V dropped 2 bases and J dropped 3 bases, with 16 bases sitting between them. This CDR3 is built from 16 residues. The germline V gene encodes CDR1 MNHNY and CDR2 SVGAGI (reference sequence).

The chain joins TRBV6-6 to TRBJ2-5; D remains ambiguous. This TCR was sampled from a man between 60 and 75 years old with acute or convalescent COVID-19. Material for sequencing was peripheral blood. CDR3 in amino acids: CASSYTPTSGKETQYF. The CDR3 DNA reads as TGTGCCAGCAGTTACACACCCACTTCAGGAAAAGAGACCCAGTACTTC.